The 10 T cell receptor beta chains reported below all come from one sample, sequenced in a study of T cells in Graves' hyperthyroidism and ophthalmopathy. RNA transcripts served as the template for amplifying TCR beta CDR3 regions. First-round RT-PCR of the TCR CDR3 relied on the HTBI primer set. TCRdb used MiXCR to reprocess the multiplex PCR reads, holding one entry per CDR3 protein. The data hold 750,000 to 950,000 distinct CDR3 sequences, with more than 30% observed a single time. The sequenced sample was blood. These receptors were taken from a man aged 18-30 years with Graves' hyperthyroidism.

V usage is TRBV7-2 and J usage is TRBJ1-5, with no clear D. Trimming shortened V by 5 bases and J by 0 bases, and 11 bases separated the two germline ends. Germline V gene lookup returns CDR1 SGHTA and CDR2 FQGNSA. The CDR3 has 15 amino acids. The DNA of the CDR3 is TGTGCCAGCAGCCCCCGTATCTATAGCAATCAGCCCCAGCATTTT. This sequence encodes CASSPRIYSNQPQHF.

This chain connects TRBV9 to TRBJ2-5; D uncertain. Germline CDR1 is SGDLS and CDR2 is YYNGEE. The CDR3 sequence is 16 residues long. With 4 bases removed from V and 2 bases from J, the gap between germline ends came to 18 bases. This chain's CDR3 is CASSQVTRMSQETQYF. The CDR3 nucleotides read TGTGCCAGCAGCCAAGTCACCAGGATGAGTCAAGAGACCCAGTACTTC.

This clonotype was detected only a few times. The chain employs TRBV7-6 and TRBJ2-5, with 9 bases that match TRBD1. Germline V gene sequence: CDR1 SGHVS, CDR2 FNYEAQ. V shed 1 base and J 4 bases; nucleotides not matched to a gene: 10. The CDR3 has 17 amino acids. CDR3 in amino acids: CASSLESGTGRGETQYF. The CDR3 nucleotides read TGTGCCAGCAGCTTAGAATCCGGGACAGGGCGCGGAGAGACCCAGTACTTC.

This clonotype showed up many times. The rearrangement joins TRBV5-8 to TRBJ2-7; D is unresolved. Looked up from germline, CDR1 is SGHTS and CDR2 is YDEGEE. This CDR3 has 13 amino acids. V lost 4 bases and J 9 bases, leaving 17 bases between the germline ends. The CDR3 loop is CASSLPLRFGQYF. The CDR3 coding sequence is TGTGCCAGCAGCCTGCCCTTGAGGTTCGGGCAGTACTTC. The entire variable domain, with the rest obtained from reference TRBV5-8 and TRBJ2-7, is as follows: EAGVTQSPTHLIKTRGQQATLRCSPISGHTSVYWYQQALGLGLQFLLWYDEGEERNRGNFPPRFSGRQFPNYSSELNVNALELEDSALYLCASSLPLRFGQYFGPGTRLTVT.

This sequence joins TRBV11-2 and TRBJ1-3; 10 positions agree with TRBD1. The CDR3 consists of 16 residues. The ends lost 6 bases at V and 3 bases at J; junction bases unmatched: 8. Germline CDR1 SGHAT, CDR2 FQNNGV. CDR3 sequence: CASSSGTGVCGNTIYF. In DNA form, the CDR3 reads TGTGCCAGCAGTTCAGGGACAGGGGTTTGTGGAAACACCATATATTTT. The whole variable domain, filled in from reference TRBV11-2 and TRBJ1-3, reads EAGVAQSPRYKIIEKRQSVAFWCNPISGHATLYWYQQILGQGPKLLIQFQNNGVVDDSQLPKDRFSAERLKGVDSTLKIQPAKLEDSAVYLCASSSGTGVCGNTIYFGEGSWLTVV.

This clonotype was picked up many times. V usage is TRBV5-1 and J usage is TRBJ1-2; TRBD1 aligns across 8 bases. Germline CDR1 and CDR2: SGHRS and YFSETQ. Trimming removed 0 bases from V and 0 bases from J; junction bases left unmatched: 1. The CDR3 has 15 amino acids. CDR3 protein: CASSLGTGPNYGYTF. The CDR3 region has the DNA TGCGCCAGCAGCTTGGGGACAGGGCCTAACTATGGCTACACCTTC. The whole variable domain, filled in from reference TRBV5-1 and TRBJ1-2, reads KAGVTQTPRYLIKTRGQQVTLSCSPISGHRSVSWYQQTPGQGLQFLFEYFSETQRNKGNFPGRFSGRQFSNSRSEMNVSTLELGDSALYLCASSLGTGPNYGYTFGSGTRLTVV.

This clonotype appeared many times. The chain is built from TRBV19 and TRBJ1-1, with TRBD1 as a possible D gene (5 bases). Germline assignment: CDR1 LNHDA and CDR2 SQIVND (reference sequence). V was pared by 6 bases and J by 10 bases, with 12 bases between. The CDR3 sequence is 11 residues long. The CDR3 here is CASRVAGRAFF. The CDR3 region has the DNA TGTGCCAGTAGAGTAGCAGGGCGAGCTTTCTTT.

This clonotype showed up just a few times. The chain is built from TRBV5-4 and TRBJ1-1; D may be TRBD1 (6 bases). CDR1 and CDR2 from the germline V gene are SGHNT and YYREEE (reference sequence). The CDR3 contains 14 residues. The V end was cut by 0 bases, the J end by 5 bases, with 11 bases between. CDR3 sequence (DNA): TGTGCCAGCAGCTTGGTCAGGGGAAGGACTGAAGCTTTCTTT. It specifies CASSLVRGRTEAFF.

This clonotype was detected ten times or more. The chain couples TRBV2 to TRBJ1-4; unclear D gene. CDR3 length: 13 residues. Trimming removed 5 bases at V and 9 bases at J, with 13 bases between. Germline CDR1 and CDR2: SNHLY and FYNNEI. The CDR3 spells CASSITGAQKLFF. The CDR3 bases are TGTGCCAGCAGTATTACGGGAGCGCAAAAACTGTTTTTT.

The chain carries TRBV15 and TRBJ2-2, with D perhaps matching TRBD2 (5 bases). The CDR3 is 17 residues long. V shed 0 bases and J shed 5 bases, with 16 bases lying between them. The germline V gene has CDR1 LNHNV and CDR2 YYDKDF (reference sequence). In DNA, the CDR3 is TGTGCCACCAGCAGAGATGAGGGCAGGACCGGAACCGGGGAGCTGTTTTTT. This gives the protein CATSRDEGRTGTGELFF.